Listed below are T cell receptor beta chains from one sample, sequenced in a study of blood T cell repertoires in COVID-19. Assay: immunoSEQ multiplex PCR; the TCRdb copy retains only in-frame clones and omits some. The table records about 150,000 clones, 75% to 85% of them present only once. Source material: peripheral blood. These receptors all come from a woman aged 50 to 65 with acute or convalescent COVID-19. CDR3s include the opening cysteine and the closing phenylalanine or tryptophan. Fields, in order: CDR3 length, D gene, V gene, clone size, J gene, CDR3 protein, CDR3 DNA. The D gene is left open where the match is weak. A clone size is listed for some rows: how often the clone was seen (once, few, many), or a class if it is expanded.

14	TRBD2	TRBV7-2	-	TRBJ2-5	CASSPGRAWETQYF	TGTGCCAGCAGCCCCGGGAGGGCCTGGGAGACCCAGTACTTC
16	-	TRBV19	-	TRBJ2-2	CASSKNLATYTGELFF	TGTGCCAGTAGCAAGAACCTCGCTACGTACACCGGGGAGCTGTTTTTT
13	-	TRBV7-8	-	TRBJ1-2	CASSLAGAYGYTF	TGTGCCAGCAGCTTAGCTGGGGCCTATGGCTACACCTTC
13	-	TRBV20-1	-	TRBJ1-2	CSASRQAFRGYTF	TGCAGTGCTAGTAGGCAGGCGTTTCGCGGCTACACCTTC
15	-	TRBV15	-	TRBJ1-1	CATSREGWPSTEAFF	TGTGCCACCAGCAGGGAGGGCTGGCCGTCCACTGAAGCTTTCTTT
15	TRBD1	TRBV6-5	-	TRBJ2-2	CASSSLTGAAGELFF	TGTGCCAGCAGTTCACTGACAGGGGCGGCCGGGGAGCTGTTTTTT
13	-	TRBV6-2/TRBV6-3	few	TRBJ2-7	CASSYGLVYEQYF	TGTGCCAGCAGTTACGGTCTAGTCTACGAGCAGTACTTC
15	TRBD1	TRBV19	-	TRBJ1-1	CASSIRGQGGTEAFF	TGTGCCAGTAGTATACGTGGGCAGGGGGGCACTGAAGCTTTCTTT
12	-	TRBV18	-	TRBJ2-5	CASSPEWETQYF	TGTGCCAGCTCACCGGAGTGGGAGACCCAGTACTTC
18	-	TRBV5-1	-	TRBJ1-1	CASSLRPAGAGENTEAFF	TGCGCCAGCAGCCTACGCCCTGCAGGGGCCGGGGAGAACACTGAAGCTTTCTTT
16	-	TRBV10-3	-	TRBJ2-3	CAISEITGASTDTQYF	TGTGCCATCAGTGAGATCACAGGAGCTAGCACAGATACGCAGTATTTT
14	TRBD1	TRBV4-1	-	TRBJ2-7	CASSQTGGIDEQYF	TGCGCCAGCAGCCAGACAGGGGGTATCGACGAGCAGTACTTC
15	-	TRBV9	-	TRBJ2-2	CASSVRGHDSGELFF	TGTGCCAGCAGCGTAAGGGGCCATGACTCCGGGGAGCTGTTTTTT
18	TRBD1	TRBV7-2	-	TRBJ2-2	CASSLGYRGSPNTGELFF	TGTGCCAGCAGCTTAGGCTACAGGGGTTCACCGAACACCGGGGAGCTGTTTTTT
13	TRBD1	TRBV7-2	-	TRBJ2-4	CASSWDRKNIQYF	TGTGCCAGCAGCTGGGACAGAAAAAACATTCAGTACTTC
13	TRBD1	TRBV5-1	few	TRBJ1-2	CASSLEGGSGYTF	TGCGCCAGCAGCTTGGAAGGGGGCTCGGGCTACACCTTC
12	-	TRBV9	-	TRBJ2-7	CASSPGSGEQYF	TGTGCCAGCAGCCCGGGGAGTGGCGAGCAGTACTTC
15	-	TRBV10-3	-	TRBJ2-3	CAINPSAGLTDTQYF	TGTGCCATCAACCCCTCGGCGGGGCTCACAGATACGCAGTATTTT
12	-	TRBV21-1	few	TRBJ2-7	CASSKAGDEQYF	TGTGCCAGCAGCAAAGCTGGAGACGAGCAGTACTTC
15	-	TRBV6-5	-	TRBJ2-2	CASGMGEEETGELFF	TGTGCCAGCGGAATGGGGGAGGAGGAAACCGGGGAGCTGTTTTTT
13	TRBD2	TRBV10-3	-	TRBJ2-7	CAISAGGPHEQYF	TGTGCCATCAGTGCGGGAGGGCCCCACGAGCAGTACTTC
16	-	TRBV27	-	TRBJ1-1	CASFASRPVRNTEAFF	TGTGCCAGCTTCGCATCGCGCCCGGTAAGGAACACTGAAGCTTTCTTT
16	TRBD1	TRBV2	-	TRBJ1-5	CASKGEKTGVWQPQHF	TGTGCCAGCAAGGGCGAAAAGACAGGGGTTTGGCAGCCCCAGCATTTT
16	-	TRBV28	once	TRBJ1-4	CASSDPSRIYNEKLFF	TGTGCCAGCAGCGATCCCAGTCGCATATACAATGAAAAACTGTTTTTT
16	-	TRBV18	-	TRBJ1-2	CASSPKGEAIIYGYTF	TGTGCCAGCTCACCGAAAGGGGAGGCAATTATCTATGGCTACACCTTC
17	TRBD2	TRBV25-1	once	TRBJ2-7	CASKCPSRREASYEQYF	TGTGCCAGTAAGTGTCCTTCTAGGCGGGAGGCCTCCTACGAGCAGTACTTC
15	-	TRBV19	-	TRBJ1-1	CASSIASTGSAEAFF	TGTGCCAGTAGTATAGCTTCGACAGGTAGCGCTGAAGCTTTCTTT
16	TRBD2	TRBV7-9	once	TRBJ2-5	CASSLALAGPQETQYF	TGTGCCAGCAGCTTAGCCCTAGCGGGACCTCAAGAGACCCAGTACTTC
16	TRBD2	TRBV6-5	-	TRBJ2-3	CASSYVASGRADTQYF	TGTGCCAGCAGTTACGTGGCTAGCGGGAGAGCAGATACGCAGTATTTT
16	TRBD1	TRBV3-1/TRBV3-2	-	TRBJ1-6	CASSQGTGGAGSPLHF	TGTGCCAGCAGCCAGGGGACAGGGGGCGCGGGTTCACCCCTCCACTTT
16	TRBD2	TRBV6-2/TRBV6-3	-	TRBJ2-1	CASSYVGTSAYNEQFF	TGTGCCAGCAGTTACGTCGGGACTAGCGCGTACAATGAGCAGTTCTTC
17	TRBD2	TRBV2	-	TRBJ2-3	CASSPRGAGGLTDTQYF	TGTGCCAGCAGCCCCCGGGGGGCGGGGGGACTCACAGATACGCAGTATTTT
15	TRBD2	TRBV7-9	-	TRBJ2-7	CASSLVEGGTYEQYF	TGTGCCAGCAGCTTAGTAGAGGGAGGGACCTACGAGCAGTACTTC
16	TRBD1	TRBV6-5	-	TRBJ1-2	CASSYSADRGSYGYTF	TGTGCCAGCAGTTACTCTGCCGACAGGGGGAGTTATGGCTACACCTTC
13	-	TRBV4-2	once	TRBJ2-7	CASSQEVTAEQYF	TGTGCCAGCAGCCAAGAAGTCACAGCAGAGCAGTACTTC
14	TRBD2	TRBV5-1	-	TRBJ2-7	CASSRREALYEQYF	TGCGCCAGCAGCCGGCGGGAGGCCCTCTACGAGCAGTACTTC
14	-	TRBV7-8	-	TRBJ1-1	CASSLGTLDTEAFF	TGTGCCAGCAGCTTAGGGACATTGGACACTGAAGCTTTCTTT